This T cell receptor beta chain was documented in a study of blood T cell repertoires in COVID-19 (TCRdb year 2020). For the wider study: Collaborator samples came from the United States, Italy and Spain and covered acute and convalescent phases of COVID-19. The prospective study material was composed of cDNA or gDNA derived from T cells, B-cell-depleted T cells, or PBMCs. The dataset comprised deeply sampled blood TCRbeta repertoires from subjects exposed to, actively infected with, or recovered from COVID-19. The repertoires were made available in a free public database intended to serve as a resource for research on the immune response to SARS-CoV-2. Samples were obtained from the ongoing ImmuneRACE study (first 160 participants) and from 1,254 subjects provided by 6 global collaborators. The sample metadata nearly always contained a de-identified subject ID, COVID-19 status, age in years and sex. Where HLA class I and class II types were available, the types were taken from metadata supplied by the sample provider, not from assay-based typing. The paper as a whole reports these results and caveats: Clinical and demographic metadata were provided uncurated, with the amount varying by source and participant.

Whole blood was collected in K2EDTA tubes by collaborating institutions according to the institutions' own protocols. For TCRbeta analysis, collaborators shipped samples in one of three forms: frozen whole blood, isolated PBMCs, or DNA extracted from either of those sample types. TCRbeta CDR3 regions were amplified from genomic DNA using the immunoSEQ Assay, a bias-controlled multiplex PCR. The source study handled its data this way. The number of nucleated cells in each sample was estimated by amplification of reference gene primers within the assay. To quantify the absolute abundance of each unique TCRbeta CDR3 rearrangement, sequence reads were collapsed and filtered. For each sample, productive Simpson clonality was calculated by taking the square root of Simpson's diversity index across productive rearrangements. TCRdb took over this immuneACCESS table, retaining in-frame rearrangements with V and J assigned. Such tables are incomplete; in checked studies, under half of the missing clones stem from an unresolved V gene, and the remainder is unexplained. The DNA was the basis for D and trimming; V, J and clone size are from that table. In this sample the table shows tens of thousands of clones, 70% to 90% of which occur a single time. Jointly, the top ten make up roughly 1.4% of the sample.

This clone was counted only a few times. Its antigen is not yet known. No base-level quality is on record; no much larger clone is a single base apart. The V and J ends are trimmed by 2 bases and 5 bases, leaving 13 bases between them. Sequences LNHDA (CDR1) and SQIVND (CDR2) are obtained from the germline V gene (reference sequence). The cysteine opens and the phenylalanine closes a CDR3 of 14 amino acids. Here the CDR3 DNA is all that survives: 42 bases in frame from base 1. The chain employs TRBV19 and TRBJ2-7, with no reliable assignment of the D segment. The source of this sequence is a man between 60 and 75 years old with acute or convalescent COVID-19. Sequenced material: peripheral blood. This receptor carries the CDR3 CASSINRQRHEQYF. The nucleotide sequence reads as follows: TGTGCCAGTAGTATAAATCGTCAGAGGCACGAGCAGTACTTC.